The 25 T cell receptor beta chains below were found in one sample sequenced in a study of human T cells and chemical hapten exposure. Each CDR3 protein is one row after TCRdb ran MiXCR on the RACE reads. The table records 90,000 to 110,000 distinct CDR3 sequences, about 34% of them present only once. Time point in this sample: patch test 3, about 24 weeks after DPC sensitization. As for treatment: therapeutic diphenylcyclopropenone sensitization with weekly scalp DPC. Here the sequenced sample was whole blood, taken in connection with sensitization to the hapten diphenylcyclopropenone (DPC). The receptor set was obtained from a man aged 40-49 years with alopecia areata. Some clones in this sample may be carry-over from other donors' samples.

The V and J genes are TRBV12-3 or TRBV12-4 and TRBJ1-4; weak D call: TRBD1 (6 bases). This CDR3 has 15 amino acids. Between the trimmed V and J ends, which lost 5 bases and 0 bases, there was a span of 10 bases. CDR3 amino acids: CASSPRTATNEKLFF. CDR3 sequence (DNA): TGTGCCAGCAGTCCCCGGACAGCAACTAATGAAAAACTGTTTTTT.

The gene calls are TRBV3-1 and TRBJ2-1; 9 positions agree with TRBD2. The V segment lost 0 bases and the J segment 3 bases; nucleotides outside the gene matches: 6. CDR1 LGHDT and CDR2 YNNKEL come from the germline V gene (reference sequence). CDR3 length equals 17 residues. The CDR3 loop reads CASSQDQGTSYYNEQFF. As DNA, the CDR3 is TGTGCCAGCAGCCAAGATCAGGGGACTAGCTACTACAATGAGCAGTTCTTC.

This clonotype was observed a handful of times. Here the CDR3 DNA reads TGTGCCAGCAGCTTGGGAGTAGCGGGTACAGATACGCAGTATTTT. It specifies CASSLGVAGTDTQYF. The V gene is TRBV7-8, the J gene TRBJ2-3; 7 bases are shared with TRBD2. The V segment lost 3 bases and the J segment 3 bases; nucleotides outside the gene matches: 6. CDR3 size: 15 residues. CDR1 SGHVS and CDR2 FQNEAQ come from the germline V gene.

The J gene is TRBJ1-4, the V gene TRBV7-2; 9 bases line up with TRBD1. Germline V CDR1 and CDR2: SGHTA, FQGNSA. V was clipped by 4 bases and J by 0 bases; unmatched bases: 0. CDR3 size: 15 residues. CDR3 coding DNA: TGTGCCAGCAGCTGGACAGGGGCAACTAATGAAAAACTGTTTTTT. Residues: CASSWTGATNEKLFF.

In its sample, this clonotype was seen a few times. This chain links TRBV29-1 with TRBJ2-7; weak D call: TRBD2 (5 bases). V lost 4 bases and J 4 bases, leaving 14 bases between the germline ends. This CDR3 region has 13 residues. Germline V CDR1 and CDR2: SQVTM, ANQGSEA. CDR3 in DNA: TGCAGCGTTGCGGAGGACCCAAAATACGAGCAGTACTTC. As protein: CSVAEDPKYEQYF.

The chain couples TRBV12-3 or TRBV12-4 to TRBJ2-1; 10 bases map to TRBD2. The CDR3 spans 15 residues. Trimming removed 4 bases from V and 3 bases from J; junction bases left unmatched: 3. CDR3 sequence: CASSSIAGGYNEQFF. CDR3 bases: TGTGCCAGCAGTTCAATAGCGGGAGGCTACAATGAGCAGTTCTTC.

This clonotype was recorded a few times. The CDR3 sequence: CASGNRVQSNQPQHF. In nucleotides, the CDR3 is TGTGCCAGCGGGAACAGGGTGCAAAGCAATCAGCCCCAGCATTTT. The chain employs TRBV6-2 or TRBV6-3 and TRBJ1-5, with a weak D call TRBD1 (6 bases). Germline V lookup: CDR1 MNHEY, CDR2 SVGEGT. V was shortened by 8 bases and J by 1 base, with 15 bases between the two germline ends. The CDR3 extends over 15 amino acids.

The sample holds a few counts of this clonotype. The chain combines TRBV20-1 with TRBJ2-4; 7 positions agree with TRBD1. The junction had 2 bases not matched to a gene; V was cut back by 3 bases and J by 3 bases. Germline lookup yields CDR1 DFQATT and CDR2 SNEGSKA (reference sequence). The length of the CDR3 is 13 residues. CDR3 DNA sequence: TGCAGTGCTAGCCAGGGGGACAAAAACATTCAGTACTTC. Protein product: CSASQGDKNIQYF.

A few counts support this clonotype. The V call is TRBV24-1, the J call TRBJ1-5; no clear D. The CDR3 length is 13 residues. CDR1 and CDR2 from the germline V gene are KGHDR and SFDVKD. V lost 5 bases and J lost 2, with 6 bases in between. The CDR3 nucleotides are TGTGCCACCAGTGTGAGAGGCAATCAGCCCCAGCATTTT. It specifies CATSVRGNQPQHF.

The V call is TRBV10-3, the J call TRBJ2-1, with TRBD1 as a possible D gene (5 bases). Germline V lookup: CDR1 ENHRY, CDR2 SYGVKD. V shed 3 bases and J shed 7 bases, with 7 bases lying between them. There are 12 residues in the CDR3. The CDR3 is CAISEKGNEQFF. The CDR3 region has the DNA TGTGCCATCAGTGAAAAGGGGAATGAGCAGTTCTTC.

The chain employs TRBV29-1 and TRBJ2-7, with TRBD1 matching over 7 bases. Germline V gene lookup returns CDR1 SQVTM and CDR2 ANQGSEA. CDR3 size: 16 residues. With V trimmed by 3 bases and J by 4 bases, 15 bases remained unmatched. In DNA, the CDR3 is TGCAGCGTTGAGGTTATTGACAGGGTTTCTGGATACGAGCAGTACTTC. Translated: CSVEVIDRVSGYEQYF.

The chain recombines TRBV20-1 with TRBJ2-5; D tentatively fits TRBD1 or TRBD2 (6 bases each). The germline V gene has CDR1 DFQATT and CDR2 SNEGSKA (reference sequence). The V gene lost 3 bases and the J gene lost 5 bases, with 16 bases spanning the gap. The CDR3 is 14 amino acids. CDR3 region: CSARGGAQGETQYF. The CDR3 coding sequence is TGCAGTGCTAGGGGGGGAGCCCAGGGGGAGACCCAGTACTTC.

The chain recombines TRBV2 with TRBJ2-5; D perhaps matches TRBD1 (6 bases). The CDR3 loop spans 16 amino acids. The V end was cut by 2 bases, the J end by 4 bases, with 17 bases between. Germline V gene lookup returns CDR1 SNHLY and CDR2 FYNNEI. The CDR3 loop reads CASSETGTKWRETQYF. CDR3 in DNA: TGTGCCAGCAGTGAAACAGGGACCAAGTGGAGAGAGACCCAGTACTTC.

The chain is built from TRBV28 and TRBJ1-5, with D unclear. CDR1 is MDHEN, CDR2 SYDVKM, per germline. The CDR3 spans 14 residues. Trimming cost V 4 bases and J 7 bases, with 14 bases left between them. This chain's CDR3 is CASSSPGFRQPQHF. The CDR3 DNA reads as TGTGCCAGCAGTTCTCCGGGATTCAGGCAGCCCCAGCATTTT. The full variable domain, its missing parts supplied by reference TRBV28 and TRBJ1-5, is DVKVTQSSRYLVKRTGEKVFLECVQDMDHENMFWYRQDPGLGLRLIYFSYDVKMKEKGDIPEGYSVSREKKERFSLILESASTNQTSMYLCASSSPGFRQPQHFGDGTRLSIL.

This sequence joins TRBV29-1 and TRBJ2-3, with 9 bases lining up with TRBD2. This CDR3 spans 16 amino acids. Germline CDR1 is SQVTM and CDR2 is ANQGSEA. The V and J ends lost 1 base and 0 bases, in that order; junction bases with no gene match: 5. CDR3 loop: CSVEGGTSTSTDTQYF. The CDR3 DNA is TGCAGCGTTGAAGGGGGGACTAGCACGAGCACAGATACGCAGTATTTT.

This clonotype was recorded once. The V and J genes are TRBV30 and TRBJ2-1, with 8 nucleotides matching TRBD2. The V segment lost 1 base and the J segment 7 bases; nucleotides outside the gene matches: 6. CDR1 GTSNPN and CDR2 SVGIG come from the germline V gene (reference sequence). CDR3 length: 14 amino acids. CDR3 coding DNA: TGTGCCTGGAGTGCGAGCGGGAGCGCAAATGAGCAGTTCTTC. This sequence encodes CAWSASGSANEQFF.

This clonotype was observed a few times. The CDR3 spells CASMRTTGSSMNNEQFF. For the CDR3, the DNA is TGTGCCAGCATGCGCACTACAGGGTCCTCTATGAACAATGAGCAGTTCTTC. The chain couples TRBV28 to TRBJ2-1; possible D gene TRBD1, 6 bases. The CDR3 is 17 residues long. Trimming left V 7 bases short and J 5 bases short, with 24 bases between. Germline CDR1 is MDHEN and CDR2 is SYDVKM.

This clonotype was observed a few times. The chain joins TRBV7-2 to TRBJ2-1; D gene ambiguous. The CDR3 loop spans 13 amino acids. The V gene's germline CDR1 is SGHTA and CDR2 FQGNSA. V was pared by 1 base and J by 7 bases, with 8 bases between. CDR3 coding DNA: TGTGCCAGCAGCTTAGGCCCCGCTAATGAGCAGTTCTTC. This gives the protein CASSLGPANEQFF.

A few counts support this clonotype. The V gene is TRBV6-1, the J gene TRBJ1-5; D is unresolved. This CDR3 has 15 amino acids. The germline V gene encodes CDR1 MNHNS and CDR2 SASEGT. V lost 7 bases to trimming and J lost 3 bases, with 16 bases between them. The CDR3 nucleotides read TGTGCCAGCAACAAGGGTCGGGTGGACAATCAGCCCCAGCATTTT. Its translation is CASNKGRVDNQPQHF.

The chain has TRBV2 and TRBJ1-3; 8 bases fit TRBD1. CDR3 size: 15 residues. In germline, CDR1 is SNHLY, CDR2 FYNNEI. V lost 6 bases and J lost 0; bases outside the gene matches: 4. CDR3 coding DNA: TGTGCCAGCAGAGCAGGGGGCAGCTCTGGAAACACCATATATTTT. Residues: CASRAGGSSGNTIYF.

This chain joins TRBV29-1 and TRBJ2-1; 7 bases fit TRBD1. In germline, CDR1 is SQVTM, CDR2 ANQGSEA. Germline trimming cut 5 bases from V and 7 bases from J; bases unmatched to any gene: 8. The CDR3 is 13 residues long. In nucleotides, the CDR3 is TGCAGCGTTTCAACGACAGGGACGAATGAGCAGTTCTTC. Residues: CSVSTTGTNEQFF.

J is TRBJ1-1 and V is TRBV7-3, with D uncertain. Germline V gives CDR1 SGHTA, CDR2 FQGTGA. With 2 bases removed from V and 6 bases from J, the gap between germline ends came to 10 bases. The CDR3 spans 13 residues. The CDR3 DNA reads TGTGCCAGCAGCTTAGGTATGGCAGCTGAAGCTTTCTTT. It translates to CASSLGMAAEAFF.

The CDR3 coding sequence is TGCAGCGTTAAAGCGGGAGGGAACACCGGGGAGCTGTTTTTT. It translates to CSVKAGGNTGELFF. The gene calls are TRBV29-1 and TRBJ2-2; 9 bases align to TRBD2. CDR1 is SQVTM and CDR2 is ANQGSEA in the germline V gene. The junction had 2 bases not matched to a gene; V was cut back by 5 bases and J by 1 base. The CDR3 is made up of 14 amino acids.

This clonotype was found a few times. The chain employs TRBV20-1 and TRBJ2-4; possible D gene TRBD2, 6 bases. The CDR3 spans 12 residues. Germline lookup yields CDR1 DFQATT and CDR2 SNEGSKA (reference sequence). Trimming took 1 base from V and 15 from J, leaving 16 bases between them. The CDR3 DNA sequence: TGCAGTGCTAGAGTGGCTAGCGATAAATCGTACTTC. Translating gives CSARVASDKSYF.

The gene calls are TRBV6-5 and TRBJ1-2; 12 nucleotides agree with TRBD1. V was clipped by 4 bases and J by 7 bases; unmatched bases: 10. This CDR3 region has 16 residues. The germline gives CDR1 MNHEY, CDR2 SVGAGI. This CDR3 is CASSSVPGQGAVGYTF. Written as DNA, the CDR3 is TGTGCCAGCAGTTCCGTCCCGGGACAGGGGGCGGTTGGCTACACCTTC.